The clone carrying this TCR beta chain was counted once. The data belong to a study of Graves' ophthalmopathy and Graves' hyperthyroidism. This CDR3 region has 16 residues. Germline V gene sequence: CDR1 SNHLY, CDR2 FYNNEI. Unmatched junction bases numbered 4, after V lost 4 bases and J lost 6 bases. RNA transcripts provided the template for amplifying TCR beta CDR3 regions. First-round RT-PCR relied on HTBI primers, and a second-round multiplex PCR came next. Each CDR3 protein gets one entry after TCRdb re-called the multiplex PCR reads with MiXCR. The sample holds about 550,000 distinct CDR3 sequences; about 35% are singletons and the top ten take around 4%.

V is TRBV2 and J is TRBJ2-2, with 14 bases identical to TRBD2. This sequence was found in an adult man with Graves' hyperthyroidism. The sequencing input was peripheral blood or thyroid tissue (not recorded which). In DNA form, the CDR3 reads TGTGCCAGCAGTGGGACTAGCGGGAGGACCGCCGGGGAGCTGTTTTTT. Translation gives CASSGTSGRTAGELFF.